Listed here are 28 T cell receptor beta chains from one sample, sequenced in a study of regulatory T cells in long-lasting Graves disease. The time point: newly diagnosed GD, antithyroid drugs for less than 3 months. The TCR library was made from RNA extracted from PBMCs. Libraries of TCR beta came from iRepertoire HTBI primers plus Arm-PCR of CDR3 regions. TCRdb passed the multiplex PCR reads through MiXCR, listing each CDR3 protein once. This sample carries about 440,000 distinct CDR3 sequences, roughly 17% of them seen once, and the ten largest clones take about 10%. Another study also made use of these data, one on T cells in Graves' hyperthyroidism and ophthalmopathy.

Sample: peripheral blood mononuclear cells (PBMCs), taken at new diagnosis, from a patient treated with antithyroid drugs. These receptors were taken from a woman in her 30s with Graves disease.

In the case of this clonotype: This clone may be a read error of a much larger clone one base away. V gene TRBV13 combines with J gene TRBJ2-1; D may correspond to TRBD1 or TRBD2 (5 bases each). Trimming removed 8 bases from V and 8 bases from J, with 25 bases in between. Per the germline V gene, CDR1 is PRHDT and CDR2 is FYEKMQ (reference sequence). CDR3 length: 16 amino acids. The CDR3 coding sequence is TGTGCCAGCCTTTTATCGGGGTCGTTCAGGGCCGATGAGCAGTTCTTC. Amino acid sequence: CASLLSGSFRADEQFF.

Remarks on this clonotype: A read error is likely here: a far larger clone is one base away. The chain joins TRBV18 to TRBJ2-7; TRBD2 agrees at 7 bases. The V and J ends lost 1 base and 7 bases, in that order; junction bases with no gene match: 10. CDR1 and CDR2 (germline): KGHSH, LQKENI. The length of the CDR3 is 15 residues. The CDR3 here is CASSPRDGDYNEQYF. In nucleotides, the CDR3 is TGTGCCAGCTCACCACGAGACGGGGACTACAATGAGCAGTACTTC.

With regard to this clonotype: This may stem from a read error, because a much larger clone lies one nucleotide away. This rearrangement joins TRBV3-1 to TRBJ2-3; D perhaps matches TRBD1 (6 bases). Gene TRBJ2-1 matches the end of the DNA better, so the J call may be wrong. The CDR3 has 15 amino acids. Germline V gene data show CDR1 as LGHDT and CDR2 as YNNKEL (reference sequence). In DNA form, the CDR3 reads TGTGCCAGCAGCCTTCAGGGGCGAGGGGAAGAGACCCAGTTCTTC. Its translation: CASSLQGRGEETQFF.

This clonotype occurred a few times. V usage is TRBV29-1 and J usage is TRBJ1-3, with D unresolved. With 0 bases removed from V and 0 bases from J, the gap between germline ends came to 12 bases. CDR1 and CDR2 (germline): SQVTM, ANQGSEA. The length of the CDR3 is 16 residues. CDR3 nucleotides: TGCAGCGTTGAAGATCGAGGCAGGCGCTCTGGAAACACCATATATTTT. Its protein product is CSVEDRGRRSGNTIYF.

This clonotype came up many times. The rearrangement links TRBV7-9 to TRBJ2-2, with TRBD2 as a possible D gene (6 bases). The CDR3 contains 16 residues. V shed 1 base and J shed 0 bases, with 9 bases lying between them. The germline V gene encodes CDR1 SEHNR and CDR2 FQNEAQ (reference sequence). The CDR3 nucleotides are TGTGCCAGCAGCTTAGAAGGCGGGACGAACACCGGGGAGCTGTTTTTT. Amino acids: CASSLEGGTNTGELFF.

This chain joins TRBV28 and TRBJ2-3; D tentatively reads TRBD1 or TRBD2 (5 bases each). Trimming took 6 bases from V and 4 from J, leaving 17 bases between them. Germline V lookup: CDR1 MDHEN, CDR2 SYDVKM. The length of the CDR3 is 15 residues. CDR3 sequence (DNA): TGTGCCAGCAGGTCCCCCGGGGCCCGCCCAGATACGCAGTATTTT. This gives the protein CASRSPGARPDTQYF.

This clonotype was picked up many times. The chain employs TRBV28 and TRBJ2-7, with 9 bases aligning to TRBD1. There are 14 residues in the CDR3. Per the germline V gene, CDR1 is MDHEN and CDR2 is SYDVKM. The junction had 10 bases not matched to a gene; V was cut back by 2 bases and J by 11 bases. The CDR3 spells CASSLARGQGSKYF. The DNA of the CDR3 is TGTGCCAGCAGTTTAGCCCGTGGACAGGGGAGCAAGTACTTC.

Many counts were recorded for this clonotype. CDR3 sequence (DNA): TGTGCCAGCAGCTTACAACAAAATGAAGCTTTCTTT. Translated, it gives CASSLQQNEAFF. The genes are TRBV7-9 and TRBJ1-1; D call uncertain. This CDR3 is 12 amino acids long. CDR1 and CDR2 from the germline V gene are SEHNR and FQNEAQ (reference sequence). V lost 2 bases, J lost 7 bases, and 8 bases lay in between. The whole variable domain, filled in from reference TRBV7-9 and TRBJ1-1, reads DTGVSQNPRHKITKRGQNVTFRCDPISEHNRLYWYRQTLGQGPEFLTYFQNEAQLEKSRLLSDRFSAERPKGSFSTLEIQRTEQGDSAMYLCASSLQQNEAFFGQGTRLTVV.

This clonotype has only a few counts. The chain joins TRBV6-1 to TRBJ2-1; 9 bases are a match to TRBD2. CDR3 length: 13 amino acids. The ends lost 7 bases at V and 10 bases at J; junction bases unmatched: 8. CDR1 and CDR2 from the germline V gene are MNHNS and SASEGT. The CDR3 is CASMGLASREQFF. Written as DNA, the CDR3 is TGTGCCAGCATGGGACTAGCCTCCCGCGAGCAGTTCTTC.

This clonotype was picked up a small number of times. The V call is TRBV29-1, the J call TRBJ2-7; D may correspond to TRBD1 or TRBD2 (5 bases each). The germline gives CDR1 SQVTM, CDR2 ANQGSEA. The CDR3 contains 13 residues. With 4 bases removed from V and 2 bases from J, the gap between germline ends came to 12 bases. CDR3 bases: TGCAGCGTTGTCGGGGACGGGACCTACGAGCAGTACTTC. Residues: CSVVGDGTYEQYF.

This clonotype has more than one count but fewer than ten. The chain joins TRBV27 to TRBJ1-5, with D unclear. V lost 3 bases to trimming and J lost 9 bases, with 9 bases between them. In germline, CDR1 is MNHEY, CDR2 SMNVEV (reference sequence). This CDR3 region has 12 residues. Here the CDR3 DNA reads TGTGCCAGCAGTTTTGGAGCCGGGCCCCAGCATTTT. It translates to CASSFGAGPQHF.

This clonotype appeared a single time. The germline gene is not matched at one end of the junction; a read error may be the cause. The chain combines TRBV7-9 with TRBJ1-2, with D possibly TRBD1 on 5 matching bases. Germline CDR1 is SEHNR and CDR2 is FQNEAQ (reference sequence). This CDR3 has 15 residues. CDR3 loop: CASSERGGGNCGYTF. For the CDR3, the DNA is TGTGCCAGCAGCGAAAGGGGAGGAGGTAACTGTGGCTACACCTTC.

V is TRBV5-1 and J is TRBJ2-3; TRBD2 matches at 7 bases. J was trimmed by 2 bases and V by 0 bases; bases with no gene match: 6. Germline assignment: CDR1 SGHRS and CDR2 YFSETQ. CDR3 length equals 16 residues. CDR3 coding DNA: TGCGCCAGCAGCTTGGGGGTAGCGGGCCTCACAGATACGCAGTATTTT. It yields the protein CASSLGVAGLTDTQYF.

This clonotype was observed many times. The chain combines TRBV11-1 with TRBJ2-2, with unresolved D. The CDR3 length is 12 residues. The germline CDR1 and CDR2 sequences are SGHAT and FQDESV (reference sequence). V shed 5 bases and J shed 5 bases, with 6 bases lying between them. CDR3 sequence (DNA): TGTGCCAGCAGCCGTGAGACCGGGGAGCTGTTTTTT. Its translation: CASSRETGELFF.

This clonotype has ten or more counts. The chain links TRBV5-1 to TRBJ2-1; 9 bases line up with TRBD2. Germline values: CDR1 SGHRS, CDR2 YFSETQ. Trimming cost V 0 bases and J 5 bases; bases outside gene matches: 9. CDR3 length: 17 residues. The CDR3 region has the DNA TGCGCCAGCAGCTTGGTCGGGCGGGAGGGTAGGAACAATGAGCAGTTCTTC. It codes for CASSLVGREGRNNEQFF.

This clonotype has more than one count but fewer than ten. The V gene is TRBV27, the J gene TRBJ2-1, with a tentative D call TRBD2 (5 bases). Germline CDR1 reads MNHEY; CDR2 reads SMNVEV (reference sequence). Trimming left V 5 bases short and J 3 bases short, with 11 bases between. This CDR3 has 14 amino acids. CDR3 amino acids: CASSPAGHYNEQFF. The CDR3 region has the DNA TGTGCCAGCAGTCCGGCGGGCCACTACAATGAGCAGTTCTTC.

The chain couples TRBV2 to TRBJ1-2; no definite D call. The CDR3 sequence is 12 residues long. Germline CDR1 reads SNHLY; CDR2 reads FYNNEI. Trimming shortened V by 8 bases and J by 3 bases, and 10 bases separated the two germline ends. The CDR3 protein is CASHGVDYGYTF. The CDR3 coding sequence is TGTGCCAGCCACGGGGTTGACTATGGCTACACCTTC. Full variable domain (outside the CDR3, taken from reference TRBV2 and TRBJ1-2): EPEVTQTPSHQVTQMGQEVILRCVPISNHLYFYWYRQILGQKVEFLVSFYNNEISEKSEIFDDQFSVERPDGSNFTLKIRSTKLEDSAMYFCASHGVDYGYTFGSGTRLTVV.

This clonotype has at least ten counts. This rearrangement joins TRBV12-3 or TRBV12-4 to TRBJ1-1; TRBD1 aligns across 9 bases. The trim removed 6 bases at V and 9 bases at J, leaving 8 bases unmatched. CDR3 length equals 13 residues. The CDR3 DNA reads as TGTGCCAGCAGGGATCCGGGACAGGGCCAAGCTTTCTTT. Its protein is CASRDPGQGQAFF.

This clonotype was detected ten times or more. The chain is built from TRBV20-1 and TRBJ2-1, with 11 bases fitting TRBD2. V lost 0 bases, J lost 2 bases, and 9 bases stayed unmatched. The CDR3 covers 18 residues. CDR1 is DFQATT and CDR2 is SNEGSKA in the germline V gene (reference sequence). CDR3 bases: TGCAGTGCTAGAGAGGTTGATAGCGGGAGGGCCGCCTACAATGAGCAGTTCTTC. Residues: CSAREVDSGRAAYNEQFF.

Of note for this clonotype: A clone one base away is much larger, so this may be a read error. The J gene is TRBJ2-1, the V gene TRBV2; D assignment may be TRBD1 or TRBD2 (5 bases each). Trimming took off 1 base at V and 8 bases at J, with 18 bases between the two ends. The CDR3 is 16 residues long. Germline V gene sequence: CDR1 SNHLY, CDR2 FYNNEI. The CDR3: CASSEGVGRVTDEQFF. CDR3 in DNA: TGTGCCAGCAGTGAAGGTGTGGGACGGGTGACCGATGAGCAGTTCTTC.

The chain is built from TRBV20-1 and TRBJ2-7, with 11 bases fitting TRBD2. Germline V gene lookup returns CDR1 DFQATT and CDR2 SNEGSKA (reference sequence). The V gene end was trimmed by 6 bases and the J gene end by 5 bases; junction bases not matched to a gene: 15. CDR3 length: 16 residues. DNA of the CDR3: TGCAGTGCCGGGACCCCGGCTAGCGGGAGGAATAACGAGCAGTACTTC. It yields the protein CSAGTPASGRNNEQYF.

This clonotype was counted ten times or more. The chain combines TRBV28 with TRBJ2-1; a possible D gene is TRBD2 (6 bases). CDR3 length: 14 amino acids. V shed 7 bases and J shed 8 bases, with 18 bases lying between them. The germline V gene has CDR1 MDHEN and CDR2 SYDVKM. CDR3 region: CASTREPRRDEQFF. In DNA form, the CDR3 reads TGTGCCAGCACCCGGGAGCCCCGTCGCGATGAGCAGTTCTTC.

This clonotype was picked up many times. The rearrangement joins TRBV6-1 to TRBJ1-5; D is ambiguous. CDR3 length equals 14 residues. Germline values: CDR1 MNHNS, CDR2 SASEGT. V lost 7 bases and J lost 6, with 16 bases in between. This CDR3 is CASTDGGYTQPQHF. The CDR3 DNA sequence: TGTGCCAGCACCGACGGAGGGTACACTCAGCCCCAGCATTTT.

The chain employs TRBV10-3 and TRBJ1-2; 7 positions match TRBD1. The V gene's germline CDR1 is ENHRY and CDR2 SYGVKD. This CDR3 region has 13 residues. V shed 4 bases and J 6 bases; nucleotides not matched to a gene: 5. In nucleotides, the CDR3 is TGTGCCATCAGTGTCCAGGGGGGAGATGGCTACACCTTC. It yields the protein CAISVQGGDGYTF.

The table lists this clonotype with a few counts. The V and J genes are TRBV7-9 and TRBJ1-1; 11 nucleotides line up with TRBD1. The germline V gene encodes CDR1 SEHNR and CDR2 FQNEAQ (reference sequence). Germline trimming cut 1 base from V and 7 bases from J; bases unmatched to any gene: 2. This CDR3 comprises 14 residues. The CDR3 here is CASSLGTGGLEAFF. CDR3 DNA: TGTGCCAGCAGCTTAGGGACAGGGGGCCTTGAAGCTTTCTTT.

This clonotype was counted ten times or more. The chain links TRBV6-2 or TRBV6-3 to TRBJ2-7; D is perhaps TRBD1 (5 bases). CDR1 MNHEY and CDR2 SVGEGT come from the germline V gene. CDR3 length: 13 amino acids. V was shortened by 10 bases and J by 6 bases, with 19 bases between the two germline ends. The CDR3 DNA is TGTGCCACCTCGACAGACATGCGGTCCGAGCAGTACTTC. The encoded protein is CATSTDMRSEQYF.

This clonotype was detected many times. This chain links TRBV7-2 with TRBJ2-1, with D possibly being TRBD1 or TRBD2 (6 bases each). The V end was cut by 6 bases, the J end by 15 bases, with 15 bases between. There are 11 residues in the CDR3. CDR1 and CDR2 (germline): SGHTA, FQGNSA. The CDR3 loop is CASRQTGGMFF. The CDR3 nucleotides read TGTGCCAGCAGGCAAACCGGGGGCATGTTCTTC.

This clonotype was found many times. V and J are TRBV2 and TRBJ1-5; D not resolved. V lost 4 bases and J lost 7, with 11 bases in between. There are 13 residues in the CDR3. CDR1 and CDR2 (germline): SNHLY, FYNNEI. The CDR3 spells CASSVEADQPQHF. The CDR3 DNA follows: TGTGCCAGCAGTGTTGAGGCGGACCAGCCCCAGCATTTT.